This T cell receptor beta chain was sequenced during a study of T cell changes during pregnancy in multiple sclerosis. Using immunoSEQ multiplex PCR, the repertoire was profiled, and TCRdb retains in-frame clones only, with some absent. The repertoire has tens of thousands of clones, about 92% of them found once; the top ten carry around 3.3%. The CDR3 is 15 amino acids. Trimming at V came to 4 bases and at J to 4 bases, leaving 7 bases not matched to a gene. CDR1 and CDR2 from the germline V gene are SGHKS and YYEKEE (reference sequence). The starting material was CD8+ T cells from peripheral blood mononuclear cells, obtained before pregnancy. The receptor's source is a female donor with multiple sclerosis, enrolled in a pregnancy study. The chain has TRBV5-5 and TRBJ2-3, with 9 bases lining up with TRBD1. The CDR3 spells CASSQATGGSDTQYF. The CDR3 nucleotides are TGTGCCAGCAGCCAAGCAACAGGGGGCTCAGATACGCAGTATTTT. Together with reference TRBV5-5 and TRBJ2-3, the CDR3 gives the full variable domain: DAGVTQSPTHLIKTRGQQVTLRCSPISGHKSVSWYQQVLGQGPQFIFQYYEKEERGRGNFPDRFSARQFPNYSSELNVNALLLGDSALYLCASSQATGGSDTQYFGPGTRLTVL.